These 23 T cell receptor beta chains came from one sample sequenced in a study of brain T cells in children with intractable seizures. TCRdb keeps only in-frame clones here, not all; method: immunoSEQ multiplex PCR. The table shows tens of thousands of clones, with around 93% occurring only once. The input for sequencing was peripheral blood, taken at surgery. These receptor sequences come from a boy younger than two with tuberous sclerosis and intractable seizures.

V and J are TRBV9 and TRBJ2-1; D assignment may be TRBD1 or TRBD2 (6 bases each). Deletions cut 3 bases from V and 9 bases from J, with 22 bases between. CDR3 length: 16 amino acids. CDR1 SGDLS and CDR2 YYNGEE come from the germline V gene. The CDR3 coding sequence is TGTGCCAGCAGCGCGCCGGGACTTAGGGGGTCCACTGAGCAGTTCTTC. Protein product: CASSAPGLRGSTEQFF.

The genes are TRBV4-2 and TRBJ1-3; TRBD1 matches 7 bases. J lost 0 bases, V lost 0 bases, and 5 bases had no gene match. The CDR3 spans 17 residues. Germline values: CDR1 LGHNA, CDR2 YNFKEQ. The CDR3 DNA follows: TGTGCCAGCAGCCAAGATTGGACAGGAGCCTCTGGAAACACCATATATTTT. Protein: CASSQDWTGASGNTIYF.

The J gene is TRBJ2-3, the V gene TRBV10-3; D not certain. Trimming removed 0 bases at V and 6 bases at J, with 25 bases between. CDR1 and CDR2 (germline): ENHRY, SYGVKD. The CDR3 runs to 19 residues. CDR3 DNA: TGTGCCATCAGTGAGTCGGTTTTTATCTTTAGACACCGTAGGGATACGCAGTATTTT. It yields the protein CAISESVFIFRHRRDTQYF.

The rearrangement uses TRBV12-1 and TRBJ2-3; the table calls TRBD2, which could not be checked here. TRBV12-1 is described as a pseudogene. CDR3 length: 16 amino acids. CDR3 coding DNA: TGTGCCAGCAGCTTTTCATTTCTAGTGAGCACAGATACGCAGTATTTT. Encoded protein: CASSFSFLVSTDTQYF.

The V and J genes are TRBV9 and TRBJ2-5, with 10 bases lining up with TRBD2. There are 15 residues in the CDR3. Germline CDR1 reads SGDLS; CDR2 reads YYNGEE. Trimming cost V 0 bases and J 9 bases; bases outside gene matches: 8. The CDR3 reads CASSVDSGGTASQYF. In DNA, the CDR3 is TGTGCCAGCAGCGTAGATAGCGGGGGGACGGCGTCCCAGTACTTC.

The chain has TRBV3-1 (or the pseudogene TRBV3-2) and TRBJ1-5; D is uncertain. Trimming stripped 0 bases from V and 1 base from J, with 4 bases between. The CDR3 consists of 14 residues. Germline V gene data show CDR1 as LGHDT and CDR2 as YNNKEL (reference sequence). The CDR3 loop is CASSQERSNQPQHF. CDR3 in DNA: TGTGCCAGCAGCCAAGAGCGCAGCAATCAGCCCCAGCATTTT.

The chain links TRBV5-1 to TRBJ2-3; TRBD2 matches at 11 bases. CDR1 SGHRS and CDR2 YFSETQ come from the germline V gene. The V gene end was trimmed by 4 bases and the J gene end by 4 bases; junction bases not matched to a gene: 8. This CDR3 spans 16 amino acids. The CDR3 sequence: CASSSLAGGGSDTQYF. The CDR3 nucleotides read TGCGCCAGCAGCAGTCTAGCGGGAGGAGGGTCAGATACGCAGTATTTT.

The gene calls are TRBV6-5 and TRBJ2-2; D might be TRBD1 or TRBD2, each matching 6 bases. V gave up 6 bases and J gave up 5 bases, with 16 bases separating them. Germline CDR1 MNHEY, CDR2 SVGAGI. This CDR3 region has 15 residues. The CDR3 is CASSKRGPGTGELFF. The CDR3 coding sequence is TGTGCCAGCAGCAAACGGGGGCCGGGGACCGGGGAGCTGTTTTTT.

This chain uses TRBV30 with TRBJ2-1, with D unclear. V was cut by 3 bases and J by 7 bases, with 4 bases left in between. The CDR3 loop spans 10 amino acids. The germline V gene encodes CDR1 GTSNPN and CDR2 SVGIG (reference sequence). The CDR3 reads CAWRGNEQFF. CDR3 DNA: TGTGCCTGGAGGGGAAATGAGCAGTTCTTC.

V usage is TRBV11-2 and J usage is TRBJ2-7, with D perhaps TRBD2 (5 bases). V lost 4 bases, J lost 3 bases, and 13 bases lay in between. Per germline, CDR1 SGHAT and CDR2 FQNNGV. This CDR3 spans 14 amino acids. CDR3 bases: TGTGCCAGCAGCTCCACTAGGGCCGGCTACGAGCAGTACTTC. Its protein is CASSSTRAGYEQYF.

The rearrangement links TRBV19 to TRBJ1-3, with D unclear. Per germline, CDR1 LNHDA and CDR2 SQIVND (reference sequence). This CDR3 has 14 residues. Trimming stripped 4 bases from V and 2 bases from J, with 9 bases between. In DNA, the CDR3 is TGTGCCAGTAGTAAAGACCGTCCTGGAAACACCATATATTTT. This codes for CASSKDRPGNTIYF. The full variable domain, rest sourced from reference TRBV19 and TRBJ1-3, is DGGITQSPKYLFRKEGQNVTLSCEQNLNHDAMYWYRQDPGQGLRLIYYSQIVNDFQKGDIAEGYSVSREKKESFPLTVTSAQKNPTAFYLCASSKDRPGNTIYFGEGSWLTVV.

The chain links TRBV6-5 to TRBJ1-2; possibly TRBD1 for D (5 bases). Germline CDR1 and CDR2: MNHEY and SVGAGI. The CDR3 has 11 residues. Trimming removed 9 bases from V and 6 bases from J, with 11 bases in between. The CDR3, as DNA: TGTGCCAGATTACAGGAAAATGGCTACACCTTC. Translated, it gives CARLQENGYTF.

For this clone: Mismatch with germline at one junction end may stem from a read error. The chain carries TRBV2 and TRBJ1-1, with D tentatively TRBD1 (5 bases). The length of the CDR3 is 11 residues. Germline CDR1 reads SNHLY; CDR2 reads FYNNEI. CDR3 nucleotide sequence: TGTGCCAGCGGGGGGAACTCTGAAGCTTTCTTT. Residues: CASGGNSEAFF. Complete variable domain (other parts from reference TRBV2 and TRBJ1-1): EPEVTQTPSHQVTQMGQEVILRCVPISNHLYFYWYRQILGQKVEFLVSFYNNEISEKSEIFDDQFSVERPDGSNFTLKIRSTKLEDSAMYFCASGGNSEAFFGQGTRLTVV.

The rearrangement joins TRBV19 to TRBJ1-1, with unresolved D. V was trimmed by 4 bases and J by 7 bases, leaving 13 bases between them. The CDR3 runs 13 residues. Germline loops: CDR1 LNHDA, CDR2 SQIVND (reference sequence). CDR3 bases: TGTGCCAGTAGTAACCGGGTCGGCTATGAAGCTTTCTTT. It encodes CASSNRVGYEAFF.

The V and J genes are TRBV11-2 and TRBJ1-1, with a weak D call TRBD1 (5 bases). Germline loops: CDR1 SGHAT, CDR2 FQNNGV. The CDR3 is 16 amino acids. V dropped 2 bases and J dropped 5 bases, with 18 bases sitting between them. As DNA, the CDR3 is TGTGCCAGCAGCTTAACCCGGGGGAGGATCGGGACTGAAGCTTTCTTT. The encoded protein is CASSLTRGRIGTEAFF.

The chain recombines TRBV20-1 with TRBJ2-7; possible D gene TRBD2, 6 bases. Trimming stripped 3 bases from V and 4 bases from J, with 19 bases between. This CDR3 spans 15 amino acids. CDR1 is DFQATT and CDR2 is SNEGSKA in the germline V gene (reference sequence). The CDR3 nucleotides read TGCAGTGCTAGTGCCCGGGGTGGGGGGTTTTACGAGCAGTACTTC. Its protein product is CSASARGGGFYEQYF.

The rearrangement uses TRBV27 and TRBJ2-1; TRBD1 or TRBD2 may be the D gene (6 bases each). V gave up 3 bases and J gave up 9 bases, with 24 bases separating them. The germline gives CDR1 MNHEY, CDR2 SMNVEV (reference sequence). The CDR3 is made up of 17 amino acids. In DNA, the CDR3 is TGTGCCAGCAGTTTTTGGGGGGCTCGTTTTTCCCTGGGTGAGCAGTTCTTC. This translates into CASSFWGARFSLGEQFF.

This sequence joins TRBV19 and TRBJ2-3, with 15 positions matching TRBD2. The ends lost 2 bases at V and 4 bases at J; junction bases unmatched: 13. CDR1 and CDR2 (germline): LNHDA, SQIVND (reference sequence). The CDR3 sequence is 20 residues long. CDR3 nucleotide sequence: TGTGCCAGTAGTATAAGGTTAACCGGGACTAGCGGGAGGAGGGCAGATACGCAGTATTTT. Its protein product is CASSIRLTGTSGRRADTQYF.

V and J are TRBV5-6 and TRBJ2-1; TRBD1 or TRBD2 may be the D gene (5 bases each). This CDR3 spans 16 amino acids. Trimming stripped 0 bases from V and 9 bases from J, with 19 bases between. The germline V gene encodes CDR1 SGHDT and CDR2 YYEEEE. Here the CDR3 reads CASSLAVVDWGSEQFF. The CDR3 coding sequence is TGTGCCAGCAGCTTGGCCGTCGTAGACTGGGGGAGTGAGCAGTTCTTC.

This chain uses TRBV19 with TRBJ2-3, with TRBD2 as a possible D gene (5 bases). V lost 5 bases and J 2 bases, leaving 8 bases between the germline ends. The CDR3 loop spans 13 amino acids. The germline CDR1 and CDR2 sequences are LNHDA and SQIVND (reference sequence). Written as DNA, the CDR3 is TGTGCCAGTAGTCCCCGGGACACAGATACGCAGTATTTT. It is translated as CASSPRDTDTQYF.

The chain has TRBV24-1 and TRBJ1-1; D gene uncertain. CDR1 KGHDR and CDR2 SFDVKD come from the germline V gene. CDR3 size: 11 residues. Trimming took 5 bases from V and 10 from J, leaving 10 bases between them. The CDR3 DNA follows: TGTGCCACCAGTGTCGCGGGGAGAGCTTTCTTT. Its protein product is CATSVAGRAFF.

V is TRBV6-2 or TRBV6-3 and J is TRBJ2-5; D not certain. The CDR3 covers 11 residues. The V and J ends lost 4 bases and 3 bases respectively, with 3 bases between them. Germline lookup yields CDR1 MNHEY and CDR2 SVGEGT. CDR3 loop: CASSSKETQYF. The CDR3 nucleotides are TGTGCCAGCAGTTCTAAAGAGACCCAGTACTTC.

The rearrangement joins TRBV5-1 to TRBJ2-5; TRBD2 is a possible D gene (6 bases). V gave up 1 base and J gave up 2 bases, with 18 bases separating them. The CDR3 has 17 residues. Germline V CDR1 and CDR2: SGHRS, YFSETQ. The CDR3 spells CASSLIPKGGPQETQYF. CDR3 sequence (DNA): TGCGCCAGCAGCTTGATCCCCAAAGGAGGGCCGCAAGAGACCCAGTACTTC.